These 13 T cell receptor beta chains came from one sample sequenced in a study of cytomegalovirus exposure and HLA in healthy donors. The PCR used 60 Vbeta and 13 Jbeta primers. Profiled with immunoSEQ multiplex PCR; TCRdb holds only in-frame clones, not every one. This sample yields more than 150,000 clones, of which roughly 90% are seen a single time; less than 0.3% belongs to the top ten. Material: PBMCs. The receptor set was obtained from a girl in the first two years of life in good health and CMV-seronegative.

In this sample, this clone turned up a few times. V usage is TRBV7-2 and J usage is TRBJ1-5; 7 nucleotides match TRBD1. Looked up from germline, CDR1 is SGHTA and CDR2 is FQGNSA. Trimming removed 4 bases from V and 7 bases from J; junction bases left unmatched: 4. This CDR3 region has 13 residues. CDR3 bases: TGTGCCAGCAGCTCACAGGGGCTCCAGCCCCAGCATTTT. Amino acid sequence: CASSSQGLQPQHF.

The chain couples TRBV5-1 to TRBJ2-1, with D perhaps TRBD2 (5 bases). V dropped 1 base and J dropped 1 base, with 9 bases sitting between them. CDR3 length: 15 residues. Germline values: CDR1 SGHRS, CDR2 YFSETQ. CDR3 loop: CASSLSDFSYNEQFF. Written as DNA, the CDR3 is TGCGCCAGCAGCTTGTCGGACTTTTCCTACAATGAGCAGTTCTTC. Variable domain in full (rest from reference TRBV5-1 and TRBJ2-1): KAGVTQTPRYLIKTRGQQVTLSCSPISGHRSVSWYQQTPGQGLQFLFEYFSETQRNKGNFPGRFSGRQFSNSRSEMNVSTLELGDSALYLCASSLSDFSYNEQFFGPGTRLTVL.

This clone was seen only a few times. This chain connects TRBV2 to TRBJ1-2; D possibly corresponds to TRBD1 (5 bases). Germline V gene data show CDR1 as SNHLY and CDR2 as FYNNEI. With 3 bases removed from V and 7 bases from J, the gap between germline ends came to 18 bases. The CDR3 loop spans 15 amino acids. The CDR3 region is CASSETTPGEFGYTF. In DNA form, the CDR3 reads TGTGCCAGCAGTGAGACGACCCCGGGGGAGTTTGGCTACACCTTC.

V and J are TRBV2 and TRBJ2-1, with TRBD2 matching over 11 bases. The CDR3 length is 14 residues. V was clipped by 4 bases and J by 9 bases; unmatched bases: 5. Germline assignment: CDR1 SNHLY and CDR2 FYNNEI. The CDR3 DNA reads TGTGCCAGCAGTGGTACTAGCGGGGGCACTGAGCAGTTCTTC. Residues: CASSGTSGGTEQFF.

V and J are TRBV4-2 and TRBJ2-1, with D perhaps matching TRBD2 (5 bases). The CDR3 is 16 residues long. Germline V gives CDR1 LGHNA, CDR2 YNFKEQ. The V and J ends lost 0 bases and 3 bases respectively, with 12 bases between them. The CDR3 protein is CASSQDGLALYNEQFF. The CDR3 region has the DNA TGTGCCAGCAGCCAAGACGGCCTAGCCCTCTACAATGAGCAGTTCTTC.

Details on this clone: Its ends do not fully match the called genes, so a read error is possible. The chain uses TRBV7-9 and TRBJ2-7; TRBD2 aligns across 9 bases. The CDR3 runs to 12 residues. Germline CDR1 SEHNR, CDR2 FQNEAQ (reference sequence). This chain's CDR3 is CASSATRGGADF. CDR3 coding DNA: TGTGCCAGCAGCGCCACTCGCGGGGGGGCGGACTTC.

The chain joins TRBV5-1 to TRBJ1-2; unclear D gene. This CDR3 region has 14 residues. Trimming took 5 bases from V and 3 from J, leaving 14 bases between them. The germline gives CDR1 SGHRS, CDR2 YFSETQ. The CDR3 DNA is TGCGCCAGCAGTGAAGCGGTGTGGGACTATGGCTACACCTTC. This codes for CASSEAVWDYGYTF.

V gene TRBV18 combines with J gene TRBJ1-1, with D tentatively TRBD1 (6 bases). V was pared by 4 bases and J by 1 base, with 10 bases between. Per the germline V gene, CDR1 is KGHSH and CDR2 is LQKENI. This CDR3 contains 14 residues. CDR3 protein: CASSLPGQNTEAFF. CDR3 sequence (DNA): TGTGCCAGCTCACTTCCGGGACAGAACACTGAAGCTTTCTTT.

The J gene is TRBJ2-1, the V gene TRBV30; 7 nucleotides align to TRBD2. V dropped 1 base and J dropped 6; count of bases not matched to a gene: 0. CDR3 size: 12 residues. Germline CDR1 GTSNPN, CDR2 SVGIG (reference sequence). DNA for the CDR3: TGTGCCTGGAGTGGGACTAGCAATGAGCAGTTCTTC. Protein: CAWSGTSNEQFF.

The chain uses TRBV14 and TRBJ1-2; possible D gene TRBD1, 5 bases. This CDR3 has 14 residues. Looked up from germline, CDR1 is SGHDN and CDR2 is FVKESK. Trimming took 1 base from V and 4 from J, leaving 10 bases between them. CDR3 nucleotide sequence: TGTGCCAGCAGCCAAGGAGGGACTGTCTATGGCTACACCTTC. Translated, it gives CASSQGGTVYGYTF.

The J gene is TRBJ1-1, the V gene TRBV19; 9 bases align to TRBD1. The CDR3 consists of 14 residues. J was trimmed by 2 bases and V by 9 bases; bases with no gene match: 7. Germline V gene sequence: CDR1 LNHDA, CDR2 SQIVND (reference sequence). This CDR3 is CARANRGRNTEAFF. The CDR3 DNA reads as TGTGCCAGGGCCAACAGGGGGCGAAACACTGAAGCTTTCTTT. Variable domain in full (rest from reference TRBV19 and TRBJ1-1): DGGITQSPKYLFRKEGQNVTLSCEQNLNHDAMYWYRQDPGQGLRLIYYSQIVNDFQKGDIAEGYSVSREKKESFPLTVTSAQKNPTAFYLCARANRGRNTEAFFGQGTRLTVV.

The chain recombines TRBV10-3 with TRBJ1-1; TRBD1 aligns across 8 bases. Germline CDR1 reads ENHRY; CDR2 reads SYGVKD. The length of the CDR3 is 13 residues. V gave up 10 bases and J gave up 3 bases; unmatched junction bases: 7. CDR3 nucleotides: TGTGCCACACAGGGGGTAACGGACACTGAAGCTTTCTTT. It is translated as CATQGVTDTEAFF.

The chain's CDR3 is CASSLVAAGNSYEQYF. The CDR3 bases are TGCGCCAGCAGCTTGGTAGCAGCGGGAAACTCCTACGAGCAGTACTTC. This chain joins TRBV5-1 and TRBJ2-5; 7 nucleotides align to TRBD2. The DNA matches TRBJ2-7 better at its end, which makes the J call doubtful. The CDR3 is made up of 16 amino acids. Germline values: CDR1 SGHRS, CDR2 YFSETQ.